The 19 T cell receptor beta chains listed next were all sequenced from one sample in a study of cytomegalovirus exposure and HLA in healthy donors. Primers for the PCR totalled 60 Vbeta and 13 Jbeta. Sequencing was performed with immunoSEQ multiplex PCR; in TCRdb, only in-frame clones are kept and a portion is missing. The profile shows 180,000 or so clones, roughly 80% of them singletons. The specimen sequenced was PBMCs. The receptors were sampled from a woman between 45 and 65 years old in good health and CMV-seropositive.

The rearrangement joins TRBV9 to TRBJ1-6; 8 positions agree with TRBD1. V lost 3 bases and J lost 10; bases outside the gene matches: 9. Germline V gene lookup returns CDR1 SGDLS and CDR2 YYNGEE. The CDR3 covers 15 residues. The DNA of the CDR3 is TGTGCCAGCAGCGCCCAGGGGGCGCCGGCGTCACCCCTCCACTTT. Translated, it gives CASSAQGAPASPLHF.

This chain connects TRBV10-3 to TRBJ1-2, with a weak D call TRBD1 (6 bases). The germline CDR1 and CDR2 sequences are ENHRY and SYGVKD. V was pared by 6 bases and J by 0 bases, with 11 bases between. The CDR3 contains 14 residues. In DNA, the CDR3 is TGTGCCATCAGAGAACAGGGTACTAACTATGGCTACACCTTC. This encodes CAIREQGTNYGYTF.

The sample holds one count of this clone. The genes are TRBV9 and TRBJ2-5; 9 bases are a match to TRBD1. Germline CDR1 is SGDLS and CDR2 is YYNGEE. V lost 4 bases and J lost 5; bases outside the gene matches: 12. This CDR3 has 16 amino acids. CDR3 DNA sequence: TGTGCCAGCAGCCCACAGGGGGCTGGGTGGGGGGAGACCCAGTACTTC. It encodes CASSPQGAGWGETQYF. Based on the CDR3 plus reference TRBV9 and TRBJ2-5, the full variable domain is DSGVTQTPKHLITATGQRVTLRCSPRSGDLSVYWYQQSLDQGLQFLIQYYNGEERAKGNILERFSAQQFPDLHSELNLSSLELGDSALYFCASSPQGAGWGETQYFGPGTRLLVL.

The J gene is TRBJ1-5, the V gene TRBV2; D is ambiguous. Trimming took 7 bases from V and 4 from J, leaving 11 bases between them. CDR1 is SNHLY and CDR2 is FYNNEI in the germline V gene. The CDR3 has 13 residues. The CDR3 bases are TGTGCCAGCACCCCCGGGTGGAATCAGCCCCAGCATTTT. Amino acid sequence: CASTPGWNQPQHF.

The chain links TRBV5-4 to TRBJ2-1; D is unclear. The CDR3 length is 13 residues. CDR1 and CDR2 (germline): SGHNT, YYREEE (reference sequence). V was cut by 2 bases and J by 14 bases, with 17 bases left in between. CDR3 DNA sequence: TGTGCCAGCAGCTTCCCCGATACGGCAGAGGAGTTCTTC. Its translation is CASSFPDTAEEFF.

The chain's CDR3 is CASSDLRTSGGRREQFF. CDR3 DNA: TGTGCCAGCAGTGACCTACGGACTAGCGGGGGGAGGAGAGAGCAGTTCTTC. The J gene is TRBJ2-1, the V gene TRBV25-1, with 14 bases matching TRBD2. Per germline, CDR1 MGHDK and CDR2 SYGVNS. This CDR3 has 17 residues. V trimming: 3 bases; J trimming: 10 bases; junction bases outside the gene matches: 11.

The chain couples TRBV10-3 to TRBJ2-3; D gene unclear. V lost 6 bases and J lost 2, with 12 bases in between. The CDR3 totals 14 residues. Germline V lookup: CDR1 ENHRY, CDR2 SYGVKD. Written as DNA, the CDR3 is TGTGCCATCAGGACAACAGCCGTCACAGATACGCAGTATTTT. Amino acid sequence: CAIRTTAVTDTQYF.

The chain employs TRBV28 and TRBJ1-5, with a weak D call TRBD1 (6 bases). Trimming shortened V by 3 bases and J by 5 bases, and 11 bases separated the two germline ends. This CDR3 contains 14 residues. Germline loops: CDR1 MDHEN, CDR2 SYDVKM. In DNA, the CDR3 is TGTGCCAGCAGTTTTTGGGGGGGCCATCAGCCCCAGCATTTT. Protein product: CASSFWGGHQPQHF. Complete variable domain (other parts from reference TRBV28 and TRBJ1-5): DVKVTQSSRYLVKRTGEKVFLECVQDMDHENMFWYRQDPGLGLRLIYFSYDVKMKEKGDIPEGYSVSREKKERFSLILESASTNQTSMYLCASSFWGGHQPQHFGDGTRLSIL.

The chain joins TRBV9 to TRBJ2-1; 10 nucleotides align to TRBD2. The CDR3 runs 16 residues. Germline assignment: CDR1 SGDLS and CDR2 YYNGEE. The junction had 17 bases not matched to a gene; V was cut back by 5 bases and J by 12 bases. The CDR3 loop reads CASSHKGGLAGDGQFF. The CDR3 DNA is TGTGCCAGCAGTCACAAGGGGGGGCTAGCGGGAGACGGGCAGTTCTTC.

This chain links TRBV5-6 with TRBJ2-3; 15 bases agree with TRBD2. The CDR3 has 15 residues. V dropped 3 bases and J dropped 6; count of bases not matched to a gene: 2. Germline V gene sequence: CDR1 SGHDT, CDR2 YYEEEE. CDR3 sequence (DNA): TGTGCCAGCAGCTGGACTAGCGGGAGGGTGGATACGCAGTATTTT. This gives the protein CASSWTSGRVDTQYF.

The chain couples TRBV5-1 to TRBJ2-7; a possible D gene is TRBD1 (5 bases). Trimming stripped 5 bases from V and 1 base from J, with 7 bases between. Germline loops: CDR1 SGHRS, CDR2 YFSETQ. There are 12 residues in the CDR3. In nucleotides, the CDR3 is TGCGCCAGCAGTCCAGGGTCCTACGAGCAGTACTTC. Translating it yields CASSPGSYEQYF.

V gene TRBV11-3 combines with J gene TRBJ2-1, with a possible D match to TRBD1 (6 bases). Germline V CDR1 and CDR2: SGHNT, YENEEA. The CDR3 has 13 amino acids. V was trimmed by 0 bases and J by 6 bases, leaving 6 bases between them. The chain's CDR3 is CASSLEGGNEQFF. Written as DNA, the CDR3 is TGTGCCAGCAGCTTAGAAGGGGGCAATGAGCAGTTCTTC.

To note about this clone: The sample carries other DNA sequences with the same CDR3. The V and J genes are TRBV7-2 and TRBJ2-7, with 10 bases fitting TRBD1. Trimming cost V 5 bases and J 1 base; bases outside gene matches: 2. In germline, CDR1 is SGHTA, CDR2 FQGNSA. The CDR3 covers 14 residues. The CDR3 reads CASSRDRGSYEQYF. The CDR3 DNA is TGTGCCAGCAGCCGGGACAGGGGTTCCTACGAGCAGTACTTC.

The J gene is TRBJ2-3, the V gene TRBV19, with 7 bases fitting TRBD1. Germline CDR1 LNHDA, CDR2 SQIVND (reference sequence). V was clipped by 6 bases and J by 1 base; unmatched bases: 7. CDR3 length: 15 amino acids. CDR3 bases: TGTGCCAGTAGCTCGCTTGGGACAGGCACAGATACGCAGTATTTT. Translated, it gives CASSSLGTGTDTQYF.

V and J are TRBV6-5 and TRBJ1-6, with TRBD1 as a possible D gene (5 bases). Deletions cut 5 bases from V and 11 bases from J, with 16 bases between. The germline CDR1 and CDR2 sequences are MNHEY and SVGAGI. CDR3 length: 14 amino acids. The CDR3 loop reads CASSLLAGQAPLHF. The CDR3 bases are TGTGCCAGCAGTCTCCTGGCAGGGCAAGCACCCCTCCACTTT.

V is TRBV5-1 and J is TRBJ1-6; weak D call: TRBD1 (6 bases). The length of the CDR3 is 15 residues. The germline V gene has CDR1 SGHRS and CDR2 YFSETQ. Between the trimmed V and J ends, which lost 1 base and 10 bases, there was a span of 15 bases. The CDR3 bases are TGCGCCAGCAGCTTGTCTACAGGGATAGGATCACCCCTCCACTTT. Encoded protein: CASSLSTGIGSPLHF.

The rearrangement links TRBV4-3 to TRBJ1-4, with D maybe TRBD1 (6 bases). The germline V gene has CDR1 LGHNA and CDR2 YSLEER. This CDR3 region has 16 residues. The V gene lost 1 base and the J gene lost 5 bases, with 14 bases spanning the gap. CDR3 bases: TGCGCCAGCAGCCAAGGAACCAGGGGCTTAAATGAAAAACTGTTTTTT. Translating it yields CASSQGTRGLNEKLFF.

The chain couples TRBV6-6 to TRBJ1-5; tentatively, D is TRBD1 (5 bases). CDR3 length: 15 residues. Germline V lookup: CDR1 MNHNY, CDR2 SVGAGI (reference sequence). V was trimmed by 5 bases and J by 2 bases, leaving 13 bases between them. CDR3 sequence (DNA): TGTGCCAGCAGTCCGGGACTCTTAGGCAATCAGCCCCAGCATTTT. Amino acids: CASSPGLLGNQPQHF.

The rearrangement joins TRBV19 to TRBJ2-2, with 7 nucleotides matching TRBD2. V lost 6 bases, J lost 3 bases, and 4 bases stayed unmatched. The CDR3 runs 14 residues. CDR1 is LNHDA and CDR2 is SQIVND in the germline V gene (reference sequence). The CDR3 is CASRKGRDTGELFF. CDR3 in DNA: TGTGCCAGTAGGAAAGGGAGGGACACCGGGGAGCTGTTTTTT.